The 6 T cell receptor beta chains in this list originate from one sample, sequenced in a study of CD8 T cells in Susac syndrome (dated by TCRdb to about 2019). Receptors were amplified or captured by the immunoSEQ multiplex PCR assay. RNA was extracted using the RNeasy kit, and roughly 0.5 to 1 ug of the RNA was reverse transcribed with random hexamers. The raw public data were reprocessed by TCRdb itself: fastp quality trimming at Q25, MiXCR clonotype calling, in-frame beta chains only. Each entry merges the rows of one CDR3 protein and shows their most common DNA and genes. The sample table lists around 230,000 distinct CDR3 sequences, about 96% of them with a count of one. The top ten hold less than 0.095% of the sample. Sequencing input: CD4+ T cells from PBMCs. The source of these receptors is a human donor with multiple sclerosis.

The chain uses TRBV20-1 and TRBJ1-2; D perhaps matches TRBD1 (6 bases). The germline gives CDR1 DFQATT, CDR2 SNEGSKA (reference sequence). V was cut by 5 bases and J by 3 bases, with 19 bases left in between. The CDR3 is made up of 15 amino acids. The DNA for the CDR3 is TGCAGTGCTGGGGAACCCAGGGGCTGGGACTATGGCTACACCTTC. Translation: CSAGEPRGWDYGYTF.

This chain uses TRBV20-1 with TRBJ2-7, with TRBD2 identical over 9 bases. This CDR3 spans 14 amino acids. Per germline, CDR1 DFQATT and CDR2 SNEGSKA (reference sequence). V dropped 5 bases and J dropped 0; count of bases not matched to a gene: 5. The CDR3 region has the DNA TGCAGTGCTTGGGCTAGCGGGAACTCCTACGAGCAGTACTTC. Amino acids: CSAWASGNSYEQYF.

The chain links TRBV12-3 or TRBV12-4 to TRBJ2-7, with D hard to call. Trimming removed 4 bases from V and 7 bases from J, with 8 bases in between. CDR3 length equals 11 residues. CDR3 sequence (DNA): TGTGCCAGCAGTTATATGGGGGAGCAGTACTTC. Translating gives CASSYMGEQYF.

The chain joins TRBV3-1 to TRBJ1-1; D ambiguous. This CDR3 spans 11 amino acids. Germline V gene lookup returns CDR1 LGHDT and CDR2 YNNKEL (reference sequence). V was shortened by 4 bases and J by 3 bases, with 3 bases between the two germline ends. Here the CDR3 reads CASSLHTEAFF. The DNA for the CDR3 is TGTGCCAGCAGCCTTCACACTGAAGCTTTCTTT.

The V call is TRBV14, the J call TRBJ2-3; D possibly corresponds to TRBD2 (7 bases). In germline, CDR1 is SGHDN, CDR2 FVKESK. Deletions cut 4 bases from V and 2 bases from J, with 16 bases between. The CDR3 runs 16 residues. CDR3 nucleotides: TGTGCCAGCAGCCCATGGCCGGGGGGCTTCACAGATACGCAGTATTTT. It specifies CASSPWPGGFTDTQYF.

V usage is TRBV29-1 and J usage is TRBJ1-1; D gene ambiguous. The CDR3 has 10 amino acids. The germline gives CDR1 SQVTM, CDR2 ANQGSEA. The V end was cut by 4 bases, the J end by 11 bases, with 11 bases between. The CDR3 DNA sequence: TGCAGCGTTGTTGGTACGTCTGCTTTCTTT. Translated: CSVVGTSAFF.